The next 12 T cell receptor beta chains were all read from a single sample in a study of cytomegalovirus exposure and HLA in healthy donors. The primer mix had 60 Vbeta and 13 Jbeta primers. The assay was immunoSEQ multiplex PCR, and TCRdb's table has in-frame clones only and misses some. The sample carries 95,000 to 120,000 clones, around 77% recorded once. The sample consisted of PBMCs. The receptors derive from a woman aged 25-40 years in good health and CMV-seropositive.

The chain joins TRBV7-9 to TRBJ1-3; no definite D call. Germline V gives CDR1 SEHNR, CDR2 FQNEAQ (reference sequence). The CDR3 has 14 amino acids. Trimming removed 5 bases at V and 4 bases at J, with 12 bases between. The CDR3 region has the DNA TGTGCCAGCAGCGTTATGGGCGCGGGAAACACCATATATTTT. It specifies CASSVMGAGNTIYF.

This clone was counted between two and nine times. V is TRBV25-1 and J is TRBJ1-2; 7 positions agree with TRBD1. Germline-derived CDR1 and CDR2 are MGHDK and SYGVNS. The trim removed 4 bases at V and 6 bases at J, leaving 5 bases unmatched. This CDR3 has 13 residues. DNA of the CDR3: TGTGCCAGCAGTGGAGACAGGGTGGATGGCTACACCTTC. It is translated as CASSGDRVDGYTF.

The rearrangement joins TRBV6-5 to TRBJ1-4, with 7 bases fitting TRBD1. CDR1 is MNHEY and CDR2 is SVGAGI in the germline V gene. J was trimmed by 5 bases and V by 6 bases; bases with no gene match: 9. This CDR3 region has 15 residues. Here the CDR3 reads CASSANPGQNEKLFF. The DNA for the CDR3 is TGTGCCAGCAGCGCCAATCCGGGACAGAATGAAAAACTGTTTTTT.

CDR3 in DNA: TGTGCCAGCTCACCACTGCAGGGTGACCAGCCCCAGCATTTT. This gives the protein CASSPLQGDQPQHF. The chain links TRBV18 to TRBJ1-5; possibly TRBD1 for D (5 bases). The CDR3 is 14 amino acids. The germline V gene encodes CDR1 KGHSH and CDR2 LQKENI. Deletions cut 1 base from V and 7 bases from J, with 11 bases between.

The V call is TRBV7-9, the J call TRBJ2-1; TRBD1 agrees at 7 bases. From germline, CDR1 is SEHNR and CDR2 FQNEAQ (reference sequence). The V gene end was trimmed by 6 bases and the J gene end by 2 bases; junction bases not matched to a gene: 10. CDR3 length: 16 residues. The CDR3 nucleotides read TGTGCCAGCAGTCAAGTTAGGGGGCTAACCTACAATGAGCAGTTCTTC. This encodes CASSQVRGLTYNEQFF.

The chain uses TRBV6-5 and TRBJ2-3; TRBD2 is a possible D gene (5 bases). Germline V gene data show CDR1 as MNHEY and CDR2 as SVGAGI. This CDR3 is built from 14 residues. Trimming stripped 2 bases from V and 5 bases from J, with 11 bases between. CDR3 protein: CASSYGGSGDTQYF. In DNA, the CDR3 is TGTGCCAGCAGTTACGGCGGGTCGGGAGATACGCAGTATTTT.

The chain joins TRBV25-1 to TRBJ1-2; tentatively, D is TRBD1 (6 bases). The V and J ends lost 2 bases and 4 bases respectively, with 14 bases between them. This CDR3 is 15 amino acids long. The germline V gene encodes CDR1 MGHDK and CDR2 SYGVNS. The CDR3 sequence is CASSERGKPSYGYTF. CDR3 bases: TGTGCCAGCAGTGAAAGGGGGAAACCTTCCTATGGCTACACCTTC.

V gene TRBV19 combines with J gene TRBJ1-5, with D unresolved. Trimming took 5 bases from V and 3 from J, leaving 8 bases between them. CDR1 and CDR2 from the germline V gene are LNHDA and SQIVND (reference sequence). The CDR3 is made up of 13 amino acids. Here the CDR3 DNA reads TGTGCCAGTAGTTCCTCCCTCAATCAGCCCCAGCATTTT. Translated: CASSSSLNQPQHF.

The chain uses TRBV2 and TRBJ1-5; D is possibly TRBD1 (5 bases). Trimming shortened V by 4 bases and J by 9 bases, and 10 bases separated the two germline ends. The V gene's germline CDR1 is SNHLY and CDR2 FYNNEI. The CDR3 covers 12 residues. DNA for the CDR3: TGTGCCAGCAGTGTCGACAGACCGCCCCAGCATTTT. This codes for CASSVDRPPQHF.

The J gene is TRBJ1-2, the V gene TRBV6-5, with TRBD1 as a possible D gene (6 bases). The V gene's germline CDR1 is MNHEY and CDR2 SVGAGI. Trimming shortened V by 6 bases and J by 7 bases, and 12 bases separated the two germline ends. The CDR3 totals 12 residues. Written as DNA, the CDR3 is TGTGCCAGCAGCCTACAGGGACGTGGCTACACCTTC. It yields the protein CASSLQGRGYTF.

The chain joins TRBV29-1 to TRBJ1-2; 8 bases line up with TRBD1. CDR1 and CDR2 from the germline V gene are SQVTM and ANQGSEA. The CDR3 covers 16 residues. After removal of 0 bases from V and 7 bases from J, the junction contained 13 bases not matched to a gene. The CDR3 spells CSVEDSRRTGSGGYTF. The DNA for the CDR3 is TGCAGCGTTGAAGACTCCCGCCGGACAGGGTCGGGTGGCTACACCTTC.

The J gene is TRBJ2-7, the V gene TRBV18; 8 positions match TRBD1. The germline gives CDR1 KGHSH, CDR2 LQKENI. The CDR3 covers 16 residues. V dropped 5 bases and J dropped 1; count of bases not matched to a gene: 10. DNA for the CDR3: TGTGCCAGCTCATCGCAAAAGGGACAGGCTTCCTACGAGCAGTACTTC. Protein sequence: CASSSQKGQASYEQYF.